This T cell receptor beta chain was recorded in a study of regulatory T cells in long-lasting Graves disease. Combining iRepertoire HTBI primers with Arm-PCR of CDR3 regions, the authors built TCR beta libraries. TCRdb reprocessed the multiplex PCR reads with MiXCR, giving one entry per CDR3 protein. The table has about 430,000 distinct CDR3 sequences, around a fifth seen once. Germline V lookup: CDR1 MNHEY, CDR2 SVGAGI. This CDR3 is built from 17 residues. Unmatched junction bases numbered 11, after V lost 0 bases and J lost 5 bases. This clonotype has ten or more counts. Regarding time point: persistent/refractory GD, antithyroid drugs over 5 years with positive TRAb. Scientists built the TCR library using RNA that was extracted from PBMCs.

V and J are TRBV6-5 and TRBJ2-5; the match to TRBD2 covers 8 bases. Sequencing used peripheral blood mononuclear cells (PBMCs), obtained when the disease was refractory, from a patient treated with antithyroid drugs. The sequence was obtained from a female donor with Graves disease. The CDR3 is CASSYSLSGAGGETQYF. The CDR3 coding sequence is TGTGCCAGCAGTTACTCGCTGTCAGGGGCGGGAGGTGAGACCCAGTACTTC.